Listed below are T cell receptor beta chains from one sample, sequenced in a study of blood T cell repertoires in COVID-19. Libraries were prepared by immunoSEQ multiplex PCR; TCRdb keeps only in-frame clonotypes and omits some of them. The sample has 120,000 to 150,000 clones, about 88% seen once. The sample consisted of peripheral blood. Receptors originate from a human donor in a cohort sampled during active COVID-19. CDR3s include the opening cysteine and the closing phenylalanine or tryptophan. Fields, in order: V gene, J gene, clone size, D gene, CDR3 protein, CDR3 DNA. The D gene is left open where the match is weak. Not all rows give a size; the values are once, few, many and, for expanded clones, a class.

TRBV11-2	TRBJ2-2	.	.	CASSLARNTGELFF	TGTGCCAGCAGCTTAGCTCGGAACACCGGGGAGCTGTTTTTT
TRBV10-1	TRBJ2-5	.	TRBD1	CATCRDRGPFSGSQETQYF	TGCGCCACCTGCCGGGACAGGGGCCCTTTCAGCGGGAGTCAAGAGACCCAGTACTTC
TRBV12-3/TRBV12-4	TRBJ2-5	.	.	CASSLASQETQYF	TGTGCCAGCAGTCTGGCCTCCCAAGAGACCCAGTACTTC
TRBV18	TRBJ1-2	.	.	CASSPPEWSYGYTF	TGTGCCAGCTCACCACCGGAATGGAGCTATGGCTACACCTTC
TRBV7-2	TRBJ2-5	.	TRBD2	CASSLIAGKETQYF	TGTGCCAGCAGCTTGATAGCGGGGAAAGAGACCCAGTACTTC
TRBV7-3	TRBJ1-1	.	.	CASSLKPDITLGEAFF	TGTGCCAGCAGCTTAAAACCGGACATTACACTGGGTGAAGCTTTCTTT
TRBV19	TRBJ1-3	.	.	CASSIRQDLKAGNTIYF	TGTGCCAGTAGTATTCGTCAGGATCTTAAGGCTGGAAACACCATATATTTT
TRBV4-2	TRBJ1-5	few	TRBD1	CASSRGTVAGNQPQHF	TGTGCCAGCAGCCGGGGGACAGTAGCTGGCAATCAGCCCCAGCATTTT
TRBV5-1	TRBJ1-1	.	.	CASSLFPGSNTEAFF	TGCGCCAGCAGCTTGTTCCCGGGAAGTAACACTGAAGCTTTCTTT
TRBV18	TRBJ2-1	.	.	CASSPDTSSYNEQFF	TGTGCCAGCTCACCAGATACAAGCTCCTACAATGAGCAGTTCTTC
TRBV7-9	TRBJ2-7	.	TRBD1	CASSSDRDTSYEQYF	TGTGCCAGCAGCTCGGACAGGGACACCTCCTACGAGCAGTACTTC
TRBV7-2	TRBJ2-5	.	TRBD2	CASSLGTSGGPQRETQYF	TGTGCCAGCAGCTTAGGGACTAGCGGGGGTCCGCAAAGGGAGACCCAGTACTTC
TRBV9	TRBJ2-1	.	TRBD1	CASSPRTGPYNEQFF	TGTGCCAGCAGCCCTCGGACAGGCCCTTACAATGAGCAGTTCTTC
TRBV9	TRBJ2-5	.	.	CASSVGNPGTQYF	TGTGCCAGCAGCGTAGGGAATCCGGGGACCCAGTACTTC
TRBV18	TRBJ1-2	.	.	CASSPPETGYGYTF	TGTGCCAGCTCACCACCGGAGACAGGCTATGGCTACACCTTC
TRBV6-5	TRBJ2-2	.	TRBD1	CASRTDRGRTGELFF	TGTGCCAGCAGGACGGACAGGGGGCGAACCGGGGAGCTGTTTTTT
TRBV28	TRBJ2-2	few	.	CASARQYTGELFF	TGTGCCAGCGCCCGACAGTACACCGGGGAGCTGTTTTTT
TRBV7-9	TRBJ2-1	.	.	CASSLEGGSYNEQFF	TGTGCCAGCAGCTTAGAAGGGGGTTCCTACAATGAGCAGTTCTTC
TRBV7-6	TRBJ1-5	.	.	CASSLEPGGGNQPQHF	TGTGCCAGCAGCTTAGAGCCAGGCGGGGGCAATCAGCCCCAGCATTTT
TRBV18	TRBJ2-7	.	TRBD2	CASSFGTSGTIGQYF	TGTGCCAGCTCGTTTGGGACTAGCGGGACCATCGGGCAGTACTTC
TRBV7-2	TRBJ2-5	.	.	CASSLTGHFQETQYF	TGTGCCAGCAGCTTAACCGGACACTTCCAAGAGACCCAGTACTTC
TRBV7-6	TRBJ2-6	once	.	CASSPGLGEDSGANVLTF	TGTGCCAGCAGCCCCGGCCTAGGCGAAGACTCTGGGGCCAACGTCCTGACTTTC
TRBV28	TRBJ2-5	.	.	CASSLGGGETQYF	TGTGCCAGCAGTCTAGGGGGGGGAGAGACCCAGTACTTC
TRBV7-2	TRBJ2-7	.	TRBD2	CASSLARGGYEQYF	TGTGCCAGCAGCTTAGCCCGGGGGGGCTACGAGCAGTACTTC
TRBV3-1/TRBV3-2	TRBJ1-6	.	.	CASSQGDSHNSPLHF	TGTGCCAGCAGCCAAGGAGACAGCCATAATTCACCCCTCCACTTT
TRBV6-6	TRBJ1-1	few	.	CASSYRGNTEAFF	TGTGCCAGCAGTTACCGGGGGAACACTGAAGCTTTCTTT